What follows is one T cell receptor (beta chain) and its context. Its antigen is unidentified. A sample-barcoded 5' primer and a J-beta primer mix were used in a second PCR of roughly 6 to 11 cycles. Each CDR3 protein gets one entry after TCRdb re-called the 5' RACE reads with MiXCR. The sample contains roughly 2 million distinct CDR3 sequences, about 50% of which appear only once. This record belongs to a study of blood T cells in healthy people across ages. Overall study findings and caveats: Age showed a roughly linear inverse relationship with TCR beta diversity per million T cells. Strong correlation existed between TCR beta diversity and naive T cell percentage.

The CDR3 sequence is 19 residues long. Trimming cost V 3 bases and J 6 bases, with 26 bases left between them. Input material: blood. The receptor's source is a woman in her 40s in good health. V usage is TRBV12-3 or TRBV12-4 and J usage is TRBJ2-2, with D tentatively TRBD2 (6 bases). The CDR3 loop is CASSFVVGRSVIRAGELFF. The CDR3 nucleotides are TGTGCCAGCAGTTTTGTGGTCGGGAGATCAGTAATCAGGGCCGGGGAGCTGTTTTTT.